The TCR beta chain under discussion was sequenced for a study of metastatic and nonmetastatic thyroid tumors (dated by TCRdb to 2019 to 2021). For the wider study: For patients with malignant and with benign thyroid disease, the researchers compared repertoires between peripheral blood samples and tumor or nodule tissue samples. Beyond this particular receptor, the publication reports: In both blood and tumor samples, malignant tumors were reported to have significantly higher TCR beta diversity than benign nodules.

A remark on this clone: Its antigen remains unidentified. It has no much larger one-base neighbor in the sample; base qualities were not kept.

Before undergoing thyroid surgery, none of the patients had been given any kind of treatment. Using T-cell receptor beta sequencing, the study looked back at clinical samples from patients collected from the early 2010s to the late 2010s. From the cysteine up to the phenylalanine, the CDR3 has a length of 14 residues. Solely the CDR3 DNA is kept, with 42 bases framed from the first base. V is clipped by 1 base and J by 6 bases, and the sequence between their germline boundaries is 13 bases long. CDR1 and CDR2 (MNHNS, SASEGT) derive from the germline V gene. The library was built by means of PCR. Data came from an Illumina HiSeq 4000. The TCR beta-chain CDR3 region of each patient was profiled by high-throughput sequencing. As for how the authors treated the data: Drawing on CDR3 differences between clinicopathological groups, the researchers built a classifier meant to tell apart patients with distant-metastatic papillary thyroid cancer. To measure repertoire diversity the researchers used the Shannon index, while the Morisita-Horn index served to gauge how similar the tumor and blood repertoires were. TCRdb took the public reads, trimmed them with fastp at Q25, ran MiXCR for clone calling and kept in-frame beta chains. These V and J calls originate from TCRdb's pipeline instead of the authors' own analysis. The sample has roughly 15,000 clones on record, 12% of them singletons. The ten largest clones take up more than 12% of the sample.

Input material: blood. The chain couples TRBV6-1 to TRBJ2-7; confidence is insufficient to name the D gene. The TCR sequence derives from a female donor with papillary thyroid cancer or a benign thyroid nodule (not recorded which). Some clones in this sample may be carry-over from other donors' samples. In nucleotides, the sequence is TGTGCCAGCAGTGAAGGGACCTGGAAAGGCGAGCAGTACTTC. Its translation reads: CASSEGTWKGEQYF.